The source of this T cell receptor beta chain is a study of T cells in Graves' hyperthyroidism and ophthalmopathy. Ophthalmopathy patients showed a Clinical Activity Score of at least 3, NOSPECS grade of at least 4 and duration under 3 months. The study based diagnoses on clinical symptoms, serum thyroxine and TRAb, thyroid ultrasound and orbital computed tomography. PBMCs were sourced from more than 7.5 ml fresh peripheral blood. Researchers took RNA transcripts and amplified the TCR beta CDR3 regions from them. The TCR CDR3 was amplified in a first-round RT-PCR using the HTBI primer set. A single record per CDR3 protein comes from TCRdb applying MiXCR to the multiplex PCR reads. The table lists roughly 500,000 distinct CDR3 sequences, less than 25% of them singletons. CDR1 is MDHEN, CDR2 SYDVKM, per germline. V shed 7 bases and J shed 0 bases, with 13 bases lying between them. The CDR3 length is 14 residues.

This clonotype has a handful of counts. This sequence originates from an older woman with Graves' ophthalmopathy. The V and J genes are TRBV28 and TRBJ2-7; D is possibly TRBD2 (6 bases). The sequenced sample was blood. The CDR3 DNA reads as TGTGCCAGCACCCTAGCGTCCAGCTCCTACGAGCAGTACTTC. Residues: CASTLASSSYEQYF.